Shown below are 29 T cell receptor beta chains from a single sample sequenced in a study of cytomegalovirus exposure and HLA in healthy donors. PCR was performed using 60 Vbeta and 13 Jbeta primers. TCRdb keeps only in-frame clones here, not all; method: immunoSEQ multiplex PCR. The table lists over 80,000 clones. Sequencing was carried out using PBMCs. The receptors were sampled from a girl aged 10 to 17 in good health and CMV-seropositive.

In regard to this clone: The junction shows a germline mismatch at one end, possibly a read error. The genes are TRBV7-7 and TRBJ2-1, with TRBD1 identical over 7 bases. Germline V gene data show CDR1 as SSHAT and CDR2 as FNYEAQ (reference sequence). CDR3 length: 13 residues. CDR3 protein: CASSLDRVNEQFF. CDR3 DNA sequence: TGTGCTAGCAGCTTAGACAGGGTCAATGAGCAGTTCTTC.

In nucleotides, the CDR3 is TGTGCCAGCAGCGTCGCTGCTAGCGGGGGGGAAGAGACCCAGTACTTC. It yields the protein CASSVAASGGEETQYF. The chain carries TRBV7-9 and TRBJ2-5, with 12 bases matching TRBD2. V trimming: 5 bases; J trimming: 3 bases; junction bases outside the gene matches: 7. This CDR3 spans 16 amino acids. The germline CDR1 and CDR2 sequences are SEHNR and FQNEAQ (reference sequence). Full variable domain (missing parts from reference TRBV7-9 and TRBJ2-5): DTGVSQNPRHKITKRGQNVTFRCDPISEHNRLYWYRQTLGQGPEFLTYFQNEAQLEKSRLLSDRFSAERPKGSFSTLEIQRTEQGDSAMYLCASSVAASGGEETQYFGPGTRLLVL.

V is TRBV12-1 and J is TRBJ1-2; TRBD1, the table's D call, was not compared with the DNA. TRBV12-1 is termed a pseudogene. The CDR3 runs to 18 residues. The CDR3 region is CASSFPHRDRGSVYGYTF. The CDR3 DNA sequence: TGTGCCAGCAGCTTTCCGCACCGGGACAGGGGTTCTGTCTATGGCTACACCTTC.

V gene TRBV7-2 combines with J gene TRBJ2-7; D is unresolved. Looked up from germline, CDR1 is SGHTA and CDR2 is FQGNSA. The CDR3 has 12 amino acids. Trimming removed 3 bases from V and 5 bases from J, with 8 bases in between. The CDR3 coding sequence is TGTGCCAGCAGCTTCAGCCGGGACGAGCAGTACTTC. Amino acid sequence: CASSFSRDEQYF.

This chain connects TRBV10-3 to TRBJ1-2, with TRBD1 matching 7 bases. The germline CDR1 and CDR2 sequences are ENHRY and SYGVKD. The CDR3 runs 14 residues. V was pared by 4 bases and J by 3 bases, with 5 bases of the junction left unmatched. Written as DNA, the CDR3 is TGTGCCATCAGTGCCCCCGGGACAGACTATGGCTACACCTTC. The encoded protein is CAISAPGTDYGYTF.

This chain links TRBV5-4 with TRBJ2-2; D is ambiguous. Trimming shortened V by 2 bases and J by 4 bases, and 12 bases separated the two germline ends. The CDR3 is 15 amino acids. Germline CDR1 reads SGHNT; CDR2 reads YYREEE (reference sequence). The chain's CDR3 is CASSLVNFGTGELFF. CDR3 DNA: TGTGCCAGCAGCTTAGTCAACTTCGGCACCGGGGAGCTGTTTTTT.

The J gene is TRBJ2-5, the V gene TRBV14, with D uncertain. Trimming cost V 1 base and J 7 bases, with 10 bases left between them. CDR1 is SGHDN and CDR2 is FVKESK in the germline V gene. The CDR3 is made up of 13 amino acids. The DNA of the CDR3 is TGTGCCAGCAGCCAAGCTGCCGGCGGGACCCAGTACTTC. Protein sequence: CASSQAAGGTQYF.

This sequence joins TRBV6-5 and TRBJ2-3; 9 bases are a match to TRBD2. V was clipped by 6 bases and J by 1 base; unmatched bases: 5. Germline V gives CDR1 MNHEY, CDR2 SVGAGI. CDR3 length: 15 amino acids. In DNA form, the CDR3 reads TGTGCCAGCAGCATACGCGGGGGGGGCACAGATACGCAGTATTTT. It is translated as CASSIRGGGTDTQYF.

CDR3 nucleotide sequence: TGTGCCAGCAGCGGCTTTTCTAGCGGGGGAGCGAATGAGCAGTTCTTC. Amino acid sequence: CASSGFSSGGANEQFF. The rearrangement joins TRBV9 to TRBJ2-1, with 10 nucleotides matching TRBD2. CDR3 length: 16 amino acids. The germline V gene encodes CDR1 SGDLS and CDR2 YYNGEE. Germline trimming cut 3 bases from V and 7 bases from J; bases unmatched to any gene: 10. Filled out from reference TRBV9 and TRBJ2-1, the complete variable domain reads DSGVTQTPKHLITATGQRVTLRCSPRSGDLSVYWYQQSLDQGLQFLIQYYNGEERAKGNILERFSAQQFPDLHSELNLSSLELGDSALYFCASSGFSSGGANEQFFGPGTRLTVL.

The V call is TRBV5-5, the J call TRBJ2-7, with D perhaps matching TRBD1 (6 bases). The V gene's germline CDR1 is SGHKS and CDR2 YYEKEE (reference sequence). This CDR3 region has 15 residues. Deletions cut 6 bases from V and 0 bases from J, with 16 bases between. The CDR3 is CASTDAGASSYEQYF. The DNA of the CDR3 is TGTGCCAGCACGGATGCAGGGGCGAGCTCCTACGAGCAGTACTTC.

The rearrangement uses TRBV11-3 and TRBJ2-1; D uncertain. V lost 1 base, J lost 9 bases, and 13 bases lay in between. Germline loops: CDR1 SGHNT, CDR2 YENEEA. The CDR3 sequence is 14 residues long. The CDR3 nucleotides read TGTGCCAGCAGCTTAGGGAGCCTACATGGTGAGCAGTTCTTC. Translation gives CASSLGSLHGEQFF.

The chain uses TRBV7-3 and TRBJ2-5; 8 positions match TRBD1. V shed 5 bases and J 7 bases; nucleotides not matched to a gene: 6. This CDR3 spans 13 amino acids. CDR1 and CDR2 from the germline V gene are SGHTA and FQGTGA. CDR3 DNA sequence: TGTGCCAGCAGCAAGGACAGGGAGACGACCCAGTACTTC. Protein: CASSKDRETTQYF.

V and J are TRBV5-6 and TRBJ1-1, with D perhaps TRBD1 (5 bases). Trimming took off 0 bases at V and 8 bases at J, with 11 bases between the two ends. This CDR3 region has 13 residues. Looked up from germline, CDR1 is SGHDT and CDR2 is YYEEEE. CDR3 amino acids: CASSLVRAAEAFF. DNA for the CDR3: TGTGCCAGCAGCTTGGTCAGGGCAGCCGAAGCTTTCTTT.

V usage is TRBV6-5 and J usage is TRBJ2-7; D possibly corresponds to TRBD2 (5 bases). V shed 0 bases and J shed 2 bases, with 14 bases lying between them. CDR3 length: 16 residues. Germline V CDR1 and CDR2: MNHEY, SVGAGI. The CDR3 region is CASSYSRTGSAYEQYF. CDR3 sequence (DNA): TGTGCCAGCAGTTACTCCAGGACGGGGAGCGCCTACGAGCAGTACTTC.

This sequence joins TRBV7-2 and TRBJ1-6; TRBD1 aligns across 7 bases. This CDR3 is built from 16 residues. The junction had 9 bases not matched to a gene; V was cut back by 7 bases and J by 3 bases. Germline CDR1 and CDR2: SGHTA and FQGNSA. This CDR3 reads CASIKDRTYYNSPLHF. For the CDR3, the DNA is TGTGCCAGCATCAAGGACAGGACCTACTATAATTCACCCCTCCACTTT.

The V and J genes are TRBV14 and TRBJ1-1, with no clear D. Germline V gene sequence: CDR1 SGHDN, CDR2 FVKESK. Deletions cut 6 bases from V and 1 base from J, with 9 bases between. The CDR3 is made up of 13 amino acids. DNA for the CDR3: TGTGCCAGCAGTTACAGCAGGAACACTGAAGCTTTCTTT. Residues: CASSYSRNTEAFF. Filled out from reference TRBV14 and TRBJ1-1, the complete variable domain reads EAGVTQFPSHSVIEKGQTVTLRCDPISGHDNLYWYRRVMGKEIKFLLHFVKESKQDESGMPNNRFLAERTGGTYSTLKVQPAELEDSGVYFCASSYSRNTEAFFGQGTRLTVV.

The rearrangement uses TRBV4-3 and TRBJ1-2, with D possibly matching TRBD1 (5 bases). The CDR3 has 15 amino acids. Germline-derived CDR1 and CDR2 are LGHNA and YSLEER. The V end lost 0 bases, the J end lost 8 bases, and 16 bases lay between the germline ends. The chain's CDR3 is CASSQERPGIGGYTF. In nucleotides, the CDR3 is TGCGCCAGCAGCCAAGAAAGGCCAGGGATCGGCGGCTACACCTTC.

This chain connects TRBV18 to TRBJ1-1; the D gene is possibly TRBD1 (5 bases). The CDR3 has 12 residues. CDR1 KGHSH and CDR2 LQKENI come from the germline V gene. The V gene lost 3 bases and the J gene lost 7 bases, with 9 bases spanning the gap. CDR3 nucleotide sequence: TGTGCCAGCTCACCTTGGGGGGGTGAAGCTTTCTTT. It translates to CASSPWGGEAFF.

About this clone itself: This CDR3 is also generated by other DNA sequences in the sample. The chain is built from TRBV6-5 and TRBJ2-3; TRBD2 is a possible D gene (6 bases). The CDR3 runs 13 residues. Germline V gives CDR1 MNHEY, CDR2 SVGAGI. V lost 5 bases and J 1 base, leaving 7 bases between the germline ends. In DNA form, the CDR3 reads TGTGCCAGCAGTCGCGGGGGCACAGATACGCAGTATTTT. Its translation: CASSRGGTDTQYF.

The gene calls are TRBV4-1 and TRBJ1-5; no clear D gene. V was clipped by 0 bases and J by 4 bases, with 10 bases between them. The germline V gene encodes CDR1 MGHRA and CDR2 YSYEKL. This CDR3 comprises 15 residues. CDR3 loop: CASSQDWTGNQPQHF. As DNA, the CDR3 is TGCGCCAGCAGCCAAGATTGGACTGGTAATCAGCCCCAGCATTTT.

CDR3 sequence reads: CASSDDSYTGELFF. The DNA for the CDR3 is TGTGCCAGCAGCGATGACTCCTACACCGGGGAGCTGTTTTTT. The J gene is TRBJ2-2, the V gene TRBV9, with D unresolved. V lost 3 bases, J lost 3 bases, and 9 bases lay in between. CDR1 SGDLS and CDR2 YYNGEE come from the germline V gene. The CDR3 length is 14 residues.

The chain links TRBV4-2 to TRBJ2-2; the D is unclear. The ends were cut back, 2 bases at V and 0 bases at J, with 10 bases in the middle. Germline loops: CDR1 LGHNA, CDR2 YNFKEQ. This CDR3 has 16 amino acids. CDR3: CASSQPSGANTGELFF. The DNA of the CDR3 is TGTGCCAGCAGCCAACCCTCAGGTGCGAACACCGGGGAGCTGTTTTTT.

The chain carries TRBV29-1 and TRBJ1-5, with a possible D match to TRBD1 (6 bases). The CDR3 has 14 residues. Germline loops: CDR1 SQVTM, CDR2 ANQGSEA. The germline V and J ends were trimmed by 4 bases and 2 bases, with 12 bases remaining between them. CDR3 sequence: CSVALGARNQPQHF. CDR3 coding DNA: TGCAGCGTTGCATTGGGGGCGCGCAATCAGCCCCAGCATTTT.

This sequence joins TRBV29-1 and TRBJ2-7, with D maybe TRBD1 (7 bases). CDR3 length: 16 amino acids. V was clipped by 1 base and J by 2 bases, with 18 bases between them. In germline, CDR1 is SQVTM, CDR2 ANQGSEA. CDR3 nucleotides: TGCAGCGTTGAAGGCGGGGACAGTCACAACCCCTACGAGCAGTACTTC. Amino acid sequence: CSVEGGDSHNPYEQYF.

The chain uses TRBV19 and TRBJ1-4; 8 bases fit TRBD1. V trimming: 6 bases; J trimming: 8 bases; junction bases outside the gene matches: 5. Germline assignment: CDR1 LNHDA and CDR2 SQIVND (reference sequence). This CDR3 is built from 13 residues. The chain's CDR3 is CASSDRGGEKLFF. In DNA, the CDR3 is TGTGCCAGTAGCGACAGGGGAGGCGAAAAACTGTTTTTT.

The chain joins TRBV7-9 to TRBJ1-1, with D maybe TRBD1 (6 bases). V was clipped by 3 bases and J by 6 bases, with 8 bases between them. The V gene's germline CDR1 is SEHNR and CDR2 FQNEAQ (reference sequence). The CDR3 consists of 12 residues. Here the CDR3 reads CASSFRTAEAFF. As DNA, the CDR3 is TGTGCCAGCAGCTTTCGGACAGCTGAAGCTTTCTTT.

The rearrangement links TRBV19 to TRBJ1-2; D remains ambiguous. CDR3 length equals 18 residues. V was cut by 5 bases and J by 7 bases, with 29 bases left in between. Germline CDR1 LNHDA, CDR2 SQIVND (reference sequence). This CDR3 is CASSPVDVGGKEGLGYTF. In DNA, the CDR3 is TGTGCCAGTAGTCCTGTTGATGTTGGTGGGAAGGAGGGTCTTGGCTACACCTTC.

The genes are TRBV7-3 and TRBJ2-1; 9 nucleotides align to TRBD2. The CDR3 has 15 residues. Germline V lookup: CDR1 SGHTA, CDR2 FQGTGA. J lost 2 bases, V lost 2 bases, and 1 base had no gene match. CDR3 in amino acids: CASSLLAGPYNEQFF. CDR3 in DNA: TGTGCCAGCAGCTTACTAGCGGGGCCCTACAATGAGCAGTTCTTC.

The chain combines TRBV11-2 with TRBJ1-6; D gene uncertain. The germline V gene has CDR1 SGHAT and CDR2 FQNNGV. With 3 bases removed from V and 0 bases from J, the gap between germline ends came to 6 bases. The CDR3 has 15 amino acids. The CDR3 nucleotides are TGTGCCAGCAGCTTTCGGAGCTCCTATAATTCACCCCTCCACTTT. Translating gives CASSFRSSYNSPLHF.